The 15 T cell receptor beta chains below were found in one sample sequenced in a study. The sorted Tregs were CD4+CD25+CD127-/low cells. A single record per CDR3 protein comes from TCRdb applying MiXCR to the 5' RACE reads. The table shows fewer than 55,000 distinct CDR3 sequences, with 22% occurring only once. Sequencing input: Tregs sorted from a lymph node. Receptors originate from a female donor with breast cancer.

This clonotype turned up a few times. This chain joins TRBV27 and TRBJ1-5, with unresolved D. Germline lookup yields CDR1 MNHEY and CDR2 SMNVEV (reference sequence). This CDR3 is built from 14 residues. The V and J ends lost 4 bases and 6 bases respectively, with 13 bases between them. DNA of the CDR3: TGTGCCAGCAGTTCCGGCCTAGGAGGTCAGCCCCAGCATTTT. Translation gives CASSSGLGGQPQHF.

This clonotype was seen many times. V is TRBV28 and J is TRBJ2-7; no clear D gene. The CDR3 is made up of 13 amino acids. CDR1 MDHEN and CDR2 SYDVKM come from the germline V gene. V lost 1 base and J 2 bases, leaving 6 bases between the germline ends. Here the CDR3 DNA reads TGTGCCAGCAGTTTATCTGGGACCTACGAGCAGTACTTC. Amino acid sequence: CASSLSGTYEQYF.

This clonotype was found many times. The chain carries TRBV10-3 and TRBJ2-1, with TRBD1 as a possible D gene (5 bases). Trimming shortened V by 2 bases and J by 3 bases, and 8 bases separated the two germline ends. The CDR3 contains 14 residues. Germline-derived CDR1 and CDR2 are ENHRY and SYGVKD. CDR3 coding DNA: TGTGCCATCAGTGAGGACAGAAACTACAATGAGCAGTTCTTC. Translated, it gives CAISEDRNYNEQFF.

A note on this clonotype: The conserved final phenylalanine or tryptophan is absent from the CDR3, which likely points to a read error. The chain has TRBV6-1 and TRBJ1-4; 7 nucleotides align to TRBD1. CDR1 is MNHNS and CDR2 is SASEGT in the germline V gene. After removal of 4 bases from V and 3 bases from J, the junction contained 8 bases not matched to a gene. The CDR3 extends over 16 amino acids. The chain's CDR3 is CASSGTGFPANEKLFS. For the CDR3, the DNA is TGTGCCAGCAGTGGGACAGGATTCCCAGCTAATGAAAAACTGTTTTCT.

There are a few counts of this clonotype. The chain employs TRBV7-2 and TRBJ2-7; D may be TRBD2 (6 bases). This CDR3 is built from 14 residues. Per germline, CDR1 SGHTA and CDR2 FQGNSA. Deletions cut 5 bases from V and 3 bases from J, with 14 bases between. The CDR3 here is CASSPGVSLYEQYF. For the CDR3, the DNA is TGTGCCAGCAGCCCGGGGGTTTCCCTCTACGAGCAGTACTTC.

Worth noting for this clonotype: A read error may explain this, as a much larger clone is one base away. The chain has TRBV6-5 and TRBJ1-6, with D unresolved. Per the germline V gene, CDR1 is MNHEY and CDR2 is SVGAGI. This CDR3 region has 13 residues. The CDR3 DNA reads TGTGCCAGCAGTTATGGAAGTAATACACCCCTCCACTTT. Amino acids: CASSYGSNTPLHF.

This chain connects TRBV7-9 to TRBJ1-3, with unresolved D. Trimming left V 7 bases short and J 6 bases short, with 13 bases between. CDR3 length: 13 amino acids. Germline loops: CDR1 SEHNR, CDR2 FQNEAQ (reference sequence). In nucleotides, the CDR3 is TGTGCCAGCACTACCGGACCTATAAACACCATATATTTT. Protein product: CASTTGPINTIYF.

As concerns this clonotype: At one boundary the junction diverges from the germline segment, which might be a read error. The chain recombines TRBV5-1 with TRBJ2-7; 9 bases align to TRBD2. This CDR3 spans 15 amino acids. CDR1 is SGHRS and CDR2 is YFSETQ in the germline V gene. The CDR3 nucleotides are TGCGCCGGCAGCATGCTAGCGGGAAGGGCCTACGAGCAGTACTTC. This codes for CAGSMLAGRAYEQYF. Combining the CDR3 with reference TRBV5-1 and TRBJ2-7 gives the whole variable domain KAGVTQTPRYLIKTRGQQVTLSCSPISGHRSVSWYQQTPGQGLQFLFEYFSETQRNKGNFPGRFSGRQFSNSRSEMNVSTLELGDSALYLCAGSMLAGRAYEQYFGPGTRLTVT.

This clonotype was seen just once. A much larger clone differs by one base, so this may be a read error. This chain joins TRBV4-1 and TRBJ2-7, with D tentatively TRBD2 (5 bases). CDR1 and CDR2 from the germline V gene are MGHRA and YSYEKL. This CDR3 contains 13 residues. The CDR3 region has the DNA TGCGCCAACAGCCACGGGGATGGCTACGAGCAGTACTTC. Protein product: CANSHGDGYEQYF.

The chain combines TRBV4-1 with TRBJ2-4, with 7 bases aligning to TRBD1. Germline values: CDR1 MGHRA, CDR2 YSYEKL. Unmatched junction bases numbered 7, after V lost 6 bases and J lost 5 bases. CDR3 size: 14 residues. This CDR3 is CASSLRDSENIQYF. The CDR3 region has the DNA TGCGCCAGCAGTTTAAGGGACAGTGAAAACATTCAGTACTTC.

This clonotype has at least ten counts. V gene TRBV2 combines with J gene TRBJ2-1; D is unclear. The V gene lost 6 bases and the J gene lost 3 bases, with 3 bases spanning the gap. CDR1 and CDR2 from the germline V gene are SNHLY and FYNNEI. The CDR3 covers 11 residues. The CDR3 DNA follows: TGTGCCAGCAGATACTACAATGAGCAGTTCTTC. This sequence encodes CASRYYNEQFF.

The chain joins TRBV6-1 to TRBJ1-1; D might be TRBD1 (5 bases). This CDR3 comprises 14 residues. Germline lookup yields CDR1 MNHNS and CDR2 SASEGT. The ends were cut back, 4 bases at V and 5 bases at J, with 14 bases in the middle. In DNA, the CDR3 is TGTGCCAGCAGTGGAGGAGCAGGGCGGACTGAAGCTTTCTTT. The encoded protein is CASSGGAGRTEAFF.

This clonotype was seen only a few times. The chain carries TRBV4-1 and TRBJ2-7; 12 bases are a match to TRBD2. The V and J ends lost 3 bases and 4 bases, in that order; junction bases with no gene match: 4. CDR1 is MGHRA and CDR2 is YSYEKL in the germline V gene. This CDR3 contains 15 residues. This chain's CDR3 is CASSHRLAGEYEQYF. For the CDR3, the DNA is TGCGCCAGCAGCCACAGACTAGCGGGAGAGTACGAGCAGTACTTC.

This clonotype was seen at least ten times. This CDR3 is CASMDQGVETQYF. The CDR3 region has the DNA TGTGCCAGCATGGACCAGGGGGTAGAGACCCAGTACTTC. This sequence joins TRBV7-8 and TRBJ2-5, with 7 bases identical to TRBD1. Germline V gives CDR1 SGHVS, CDR2 FQNEAQ. V lost 7 bases, J lost 4 bases, and 6 bases stayed unmatched. The CDR3 sequence is 13 residues long.

This clonotype came up a few times. CDR3 region: CASSSLNYGYTF. The CDR3 nucleotides are TGTGCCAGCTCGAGCTTAAACTATGGCTACACCTTC. The chain has TRBV5-5 and TRBJ1-2; D uncertain. V was pared by 7 bases and J by 2 bases, with 9 bases between. Germline V gene lookup returns CDR1 SGHKS and CDR2 YYEKEE (reference sequence). CDR3 size: 12 residues.